Listed here are 15 T cell receptor beta chains from one sample, sequenced in a study of blood T cell repertoires in COVID-19. The protocol was immunoSEQ multiplex PCR, while the TCRdb copy is restricted to in-frame clones and leaves out a portion. Among almost 200,000 clones, around 85% were seen once, and the ten largest hold about 0.91%. The sample was peripheral blood. These receptors were obtained from a man aged 55-75 years with COVID-19, enrolled during active disease.

This chain joins TRBV5-1 and TRBJ1-1; 8 nucleotides match TRBD1. Trimming cost V 5 bases and J 0 bases; bases outside gene matches: 6. CDR3 size: 15 residues. CDR1 and CDR2 from the germline V gene are SGHRS and YFSETQ. The CDR3 sequence is CASRAGGSMNTEAFF. DNA for the CDR3: TGCGCCAGCAGAGCAGGGGGCAGCATGAACACTGAAGCTTTCTTT.

This sequence joins TRBV5-1 and TRBJ2-1; 7 nucleotides align to TRBD1. The CDR3 extends over 13 amino acids. V lost 7 bases, J lost 8 bases, and 9 bases stayed unmatched. The germline V gene encodes CDR1 SGHRS and CDR2 YFSETQ. Here the CDR3 reads CASFFFQGDEQFF. The CDR3 nucleotides are TGCGCCAGCTTTTTTTTTCAGGGGGATGAGCAGTTCTTC.

The V and J genes are TRBV7-8 and TRBJ1-5; D not certain. CDR3 length: 15 amino acids. Trimming took 5 bases from V and 4 from J, leaving 15 bases between them. CDR1 is SGHVS, CDR2 FQNEAQ, per germline. In nucleotides, the CDR3 is TGTGCCAGCAGCCCCGGCGGGTTTAGGAATCAGCCCCAGCATTTT. Protein product: CASSPGGFRNQPQHF.

Points on this clone: This sample includes further DNA sequences coding for the same CDR3. The chain uses TRBV5-4 and TRBJ1-1; TRBD1 matches 8 bases. Germline trimming cut 0 bases from V and 0 bases from J; bases unmatched to any gene: 4. The germline gives CDR1 SGHNT, CDR2 YYREEE (reference sequence). This CDR3 is built from 16 residues. The CDR3 bases are TGTGCCAGCAGCTTGGCGGCAGGGGGCTTGAACACTGAAGCTTTCTTT. It codes for CASSLAAGGLNTEAFF.

The CDR3 reads CATSRKTGGDTEAFF. CDR3 DNA: TGTGCCACCAGCAGAAAGACAGGGGGGGACACTGAAGCTTTCTTT. The chain couples TRBV15 to TRBJ1-1; the match to TRBD1 covers 9 bases. J lost 3 bases, V lost 2 bases, and 4 bases had no gene match. Germline CDR1 and CDR2: LNHNV and YYDKDF (reference sequence). This CDR3 has 15 residues.

The V call is TRBV11-2, the J call TRBJ2-4; 11 bases line up with TRBD2. Germline CDR1 SGHAT, CDR2 FQNNGV. The CDR3 loop spans 17 amino acids. V lost 2 bases and J lost 8; bases outside the gene matches: 11. CDR3 region: CASSLLGLAGPGDIQYF. Written as DNA, the CDR3 is TGTGCCAGCAGCTTACTCGGACTAGCGGGCCCCGGGGACATTCAGTACTTC.

The chain has TRBV4-2 and TRBJ1-1, with 12 bases aligning to TRBD1. The CDR3 is 17 amino acids. Losses at the gene ends were 4 bases for V and 0 bases for J; bases not matched to a gene: 6. Germline loops: CDR1 LGHNA, CDR2 YNFKEQ. CDR3 in DNA: TGTGCCAGCAGCCTAGGGACAGGGGGCTTGATGAACACTGAAGCTTTCTTT. This translates into CASSLGTGGLMNTEAFF.

The chain couples TRBV24-1 to TRBJ1-2, with 7 bases fitting TRBD1. J lost 7 bases, V lost 6 bases, and 7 bases had no gene match. Per the germline V gene, CDR1 is KGHDR and CDR2 is SFDVKD. This CDR3 is built from 13 residues. The CDR3 sequence: CATSNDRVLGYTF. The DNA of the CDR3 is TGTGCCACCAGTAACGACAGGGTTCTTGGCTACACCTTC.

The chain is built from TRBV7-2 and TRBJ2-5; D possibly corresponds to TRBD2 (6 bases). V lost 0 bases to trimming and J lost 7 bases, with 12 bases between them. This CDR3 has 14 residues. Germline V gene sequence: CDR1 SGHTA, CDR2 FQGNSA. CDR3 in DNA: TGTGCCAGCAGCTTAGCGGAGGGAGTGGGGACCCAGTACTTC. This codes for CASSLAEGVGTQYF.

The V call is TRBV27, the J call TRBJ1-5; 8 bases align to TRBD1. The J segment lost 6 bases and the V segment lost 4 bases, leaving 5 bases of the junction unmatched. Per the germline V gene, CDR1 is MNHEY and CDR2 is SMNVEV (reference sequence). The CDR3 contains 14 residues. The CDR3 sequence: CASSSTGGGQPQHF. CDR3 in DNA: TGTGCCAGCAGTTCTACAGGGGGTGGTCAGCCCCAGCATTTT.

This chain joins TRBV2 and TRBJ2-1; 11 positions agree with TRBD1. Trimming at V came to 8 bases and at J to 5 bases, leaving 8 bases not matched to a gene. Germline CDR1 SNHLY, CDR2 FYNNEI. This CDR3 has 15 amino acids. This CDR3 reads CASLSRDRGNNEQFF. The CDR3 bases are TGTGCCAGCCTGTCCCGGGACAGGGGGAACAATGAGCAGTTCTTC.

The chain employs TRBV19 and TRBJ1-1, with D maybe TRBD1 (6 bases). Germline values: CDR1 LNHDA, CDR2 SQIVND (reference sequence). The CDR3 covers 13 residues. Trimming removed 2 bases at V and 5 bases at J, with 9 bases between. CDR3 bases: TGTGCCAGTAGTATAAAGGGGGATACTGAAGCTTTCTTT. It encodes CASSIKGDTEAFF.

In its sample, this clone was seen a few times. The chain is built from TRBV25-1 and TRBJ1-1; tentatively, D is TRBD1 (6 bases). Germline assignment: CDR1 MGHDK and CDR2 SYGVNS. The CDR3 is 16 amino acids. V lost 5 bases, J lost 4 bases, and 20 bases lay in between. The CDR3 region is CASSPSSGGWGTEAFF. The CDR3 bases are TGTGCCAGCAGTCCCTCATCGGGGGGCTGGGGCACTGAAGCTTTCTTT.

This clone was counted a single time. V gene TRBV9 combines with J gene TRBJ1-1; possibly TRBD1 for D (5 bases). The V gene's germline CDR1 is SGDLS and CDR2 YYNGEE. The length of the CDR3 is 14 residues. Between the trimmed V and J ends, which lost 2 bases and 1 base, there was a span of 9 bases. In DNA, the CDR3 is TGTGCCAGCAGCGTCCTTGGACAGAACACTGAAGCTTTCTTT. Translating it yields CASSVLGQNTEAFF.

The chain has TRBV19 and TRBJ2-1, with D perhaps matching TRBD2 (7 bases). V lost 7 bases to trimming and J lost 4 bases, with 17 bases between them. The CDR3 covers 15 residues. In germline, CDR1 is LNHDA, CDR2 SQIVND (reference sequence). CDR3 bases: TGTGCCAGTAATTGGGGGGGCCGGGTGTACAATGAGCAGTTCTTC. Amino acids: CASNWGGRVYNEQFF. Looking up the rest from reference TRBV19 and TRBJ2-1 gives the full variable domain: DGGITQSPKYLFRKEGQNVTLSCEQNLNHDAMYWYRQDPGQGLRLIYYSQIVNDFQKGDIAEGYSVSREKKESFPLTVTSAQKNPTAFYLCASNWGGRVYNEQFFGPGTRLTVL.